The 24 T cell receptor beta chains below come from one sample, sequenced in a study of cytomegalovirus exposure and HLA in healthy donors. Amplification used 60 Vbeta primers and 13 Jbeta primers. Produced via immunoSEQ multiplex PCR; TCRdb's table is partial and in-frame only. The data contain approximately 170,000 clones, 75% to 90% of them singletons. Sample: PBMCs. These TCRs come from a man between 50 and 59 years old in good health and CMV-seropositive.

The chain is built from TRBV7-9 and TRBJ1-1; 7 bases are shared with TRBD1. CDR1 and CDR2 (germline): SEHNR, FQNEAQ (reference sequence). The V and J ends lost 5 bases and 1 base, in that order; junction bases with no gene match: 4. The CDR3 consists of 14 residues. The CDR3: CASSKGTANTEAFF. The CDR3 DNA follows: TGTGCCAGCAGCAAGGGGACAGCGAACACTGAAGCTTTCTTT. Together with reference TRBV7-9 and TRBJ1-1, the CDR3 gives the full variable domain: DTGVSQNPRHKITKRGQNVTFRCDPISEHNRLYWYRQTLGQGPEFLTYFQNEAQLEKSRLLSDRFSAERPKGSFSTLEIQRTEQGDSAMYLCASSKGTANTEAFFGQGTRLTVV.

The table lists this clone with a few counts. The same CDR3 arises from other DNA sequences in this sample as well. The V call is TRBV27, the J call TRBJ1-1; D is ambiguous. The V end was cut by 3 bases, the J end by 1 base, with 6 bases between. Germline V gene sequence: CDR1 MNHEY, CDR2 SMNVEV (reference sequence). The CDR3 has 13 amino acids. The CDR3 region is CASSLGANTEAFF. DNA of the CDR3: TGTGCCAGCAGTTTGGGAGCGAACACTGAAGCTTTCTTT.

This clone has a handful of counts. The chain joins TRBV6-5 to TRBJ1-4; 9 bases are shared with TRBD1. The CDR3 length is 15 residues. Germline V gene sequence: CDR1 MNHEY, CDR2 SVGAGI. V gave up 5 bases and J gave up 6 bases; unmatched junction bases: 7. In DNA, the CDR3 is TGTGCCAGCAGTCGAGGGACAGGGTGGGATGAAAAACTGTTTTTT. As protein: CASSRGTGWDEKLFF.

The chain links TRBV7-8 to TRBJ1-3; 9 bases are a match to TRBD1. This CDR3 contains 15 residues. V lost 5 bases to trimming and J lost 0 bases; unmatched junction nucleotides: 2. Germline V CDR1 and CDR2: SGHVS, FQNEAQ. CDR3 DNA sequence: TGTGCCAGCAGCCAGACAGGGGGCTCTGGAAACACCATATATTTT. Protein sequence: CASSQTGGSGNTIYF.

CDR3 sequence (DNA): TGTGCCAGCAGTTTAAGGAGCGGTGTCACAGATACGCAGTATTTT. The encoded protein is CASSLRSGVTDTQYF. J is TRBJ2-3 and V is TRBV28; a weak D match, TRBD2 (5 bases). The germline V gene encodes CDR1 MDHEN and CDR2 SYDVKM. This CDR3 spans 15 amino acids. The V end lost 2 bases, the J end lost 2 bases, and 11 bases lay between the germline ends.

The chain employs TRBV5-1 and TRBJ1-4; the D gene is possibly TRBD1 (5 bases). CDR3 length: 17 amino acids. Germline assignment: CDR1 SGHRS and CDR2 YFSETQ. V was shortened by 0 bases and J by 7 bases, with 19 bases between the two germline ends. The CDR3 DNA is TGCGCCAGCAGCTTGGCGCCCCCAGGGTATGAGAGTGAAAAACTGTTTTTT. Residues: CASSLAPPGYESEKLFF.

The table lists this clone with a count of one. The chain is built from TRBV29-1 and TRBJ2-2; TRBD1 is a possible D gene (6 bases). From germline, CDR1 is SQVTM and CDR2 ANQGSEA. V was clipped by 4 bases and J by 3 bases, with 12 bases between them. The CDR3 totals 14 residues. DNA for the CDR3: TGCAGCGTTGGGCAGGGGATACACACCGGGGAGCTGTTTTTT. Its translation is CSVGQGIHTGELFF.

In this sample, this clone turned up a few times. The chain employs TRBV4-1 and TRBJ2-2, with 10 bases aligning to TRBD2. CDR1 is MGHRA and CDR2 is YSYEKL in the germline V gene. V shed 4 bases, J shed 3 bases, and the junction held 8 bases outside the gene matches. This CDR3 has 17 amino acids. The CDR3 DNA is TGCGCCAGCAGCCGAGCAACTAGCGGGAAGGACACCGGGGAGCTGTTTTTT. Protein: CASSRATSGKDTGELFF.

This clone was recorded once. This sequence joins TRBV27 and TRBJ1-6; 8 nucleotides align to TRBD1. Trimming at V came to 6 bases and at J to 0 bases, leaving 10 bases not matched to a gene. The V gene's germline CDR1 is MNHEY and CDR2 SMNVEV (reference sequence). CDR3 length equals 18 residues. The CDR3 loop reads CASSLGQGGSSYNSPLHF. DNA for the CDR3: TGTGCCAGCAGCCTTGGACAGGGAGGAAGCTCCTATAATTCACCCCTCCACTTT.

This clone has just one count. The chain combines TRBV2 with TRBJ2-1; D is ambiguous. V was pared by 3 bases and J by 0 bases, with 9 bases between. CDR3 length: 15 residues. The germline CDR1 and CDR2 sequences are SNHLY and FYNNEI. The CDR3 nucleotides read TGTGCCAGCAGTGAGTCAGCGAGCTCCTACAATGAGCAGTTCTTC. It yields the protein CASSESASSYNEQFF. The variable domain in full, completed from reference TRBV2 and TRBJ2-1, reads EPEVTQTPSHQVTQMGQEVILRCVPISNHLYFYWYRQILGQKVEFLVSFYNNEISEKSEIFDDQFSVERPDGSNFTLKIRSTKLEDSAMYFCASSESASSYNEQFFGPGTRLTVL.

V and J are TRBV4-3 and TRBJ2-3, with D possibly being TRBD2 (7 bases). Trimming removed 4 bases at V and 1 base at J, with 9 bases between. Germline values: CDR1 LGHNA, CDR2 YSLEER. The CDR3 length is 14 residues. The CDR3 DNA sequence: TGCGCCAGCAGCCTCGGGGGGCGCACAGATACGCAGTATTTT. It yields the protein CASSLGGRTDTQYF.

V and J are TRBV28 and TRBJ1-5; D not certain. CDR1 is MDHEN and CDR2 is SYDVKM in the germline V gene. The V end lost 3 bases, the J end lost 3 bases, and 6 bases lay between the germline ends. The CDR3 sequence is 13 residues long. The CDR3, as DNA: TGTGCCAGCAGTTTGGCCTTCAATCAGCCCCAGCATTTT. It translates to CASSLAFNQPQHF.

The chain uses TRBV7-3 and TRBJ1-1; possible D gene TRBD1, 6 bases. Germline assignment: CDR1 SGHTA and CDR2 FQGTGA. This CDR3 is 15 amino acids long. Trimming pared 4 bases from V and 2 bases from J, leaving 14 bases between. The CDR3 nucleotides are TGTGCCAGCAGCTCAACCGGACAGCGAAACACTGAAGCTTTCTTT. This sequence encodes CASSSTGQRNTEAFF.

V gene TRBV5-6 combines with J gene TRBJ2-7; 7 bases are shared with TRBD2. The CDR3 is 15 residues long. V shed 3 bases and J 5 bases; nucleotides not matched to a gene: 11. Germline V CDR1 and CDR2: SGHDT, YYEEEE. CDR3 residues: CASSWSGTAFNEQYF. CDR3 coding DNA: TGTGCCAGCAGCTGGAGCGGGACGGCTTTTAACGAGCAGTACTTC.

In its sample, this clone was seen once. The rearrangement uses TRBV28 and TRBJ2-6; the match to TRBD2 covers 14 bases. V dropped 3 bases and J dropped 2; count of bases not matched to a gene: 3. This CDR3 spans 18 amino acids. From germline, CDR1 is MDHEN and CDR2 SYDVKM. CDR3 loop: CASSFLGLAGAGANVLTF. Here the CDR3 DNA reads TGTGCCAGCAGTTTTTTGGGACTAGCGGGAGCTGGGGCCAACGTCCTGACTTTC. Full variable domain (missing parts from reference TRBV28 and TRBJ2-6): DVKVTQSSRYLVKRTGEKVFLECVQDMDHENMFWYRQDPGLGLRLIYFSYDVKMKEKGDIPEGYSVSREKKERFSLILESASTNQTSMYLCASSFLGLAGAGANVLTFGAGSRLTVL.

The table lists this clone with a few counts. This sequence joins TRBV5-1 and TRBJ2-2, with 7 bases fitting TRBD1. The CDR3 consists of 15 residues. Germline-derived CDR1 and CDR2 are SGHRS and YFSETQ. J was trimmed by 7 bases and V by 6 bases; bases with no gene match: 12. The CDR3 is CASNYQGTDIGELFF. DNA for the CDR3: TGCGCCAGCAACTACCAGGGGACAGACATCGGGGAGCTGTTTTTT.

This clone was detected a few times. The chain carries TRBV6-5 and TRBJ2-2; 8 bases are a match to TRBD1. The length of the CDR3 is 16 residues. Germline CDR1 and CDR2: MNHEY and SVGAGI. Germline trimming cut 2 bases from V and 4 bases from J; bases unmatched to any gene: 6. The CDR3 sequence is CASSYPGQGSTGELFF. The DNA for the CDR3 is TGTGCCAGCAGTTACCCCGGACAGGGTTCCACCGGGGAGCTGTTTTTT.

The rearrangement links TRBV5-6 to TRBJ2-2; D perhaps matches TRBD2 (6 bases). V lost 1 base, J lost 12 bases, and 10 bases lay in between. The CDR3 is 12 residues long. The germline V gene has CDR1 SGHDT and CDR2 YYEEEE. CDR3: CASSLYGGKLFF. CDR3 DNA: TGTGCCAGCAGCTTGTACGGGGGTAAGCTGTTTTTT.

The V and J genes are TRBV7-2 and TRBJ1-1, with D possibly matching TRBD1 (6 bases). Germline lookup yields CDR1 SGHTA and CDR2 FQGNSA. The CDR3 length is 15 residues. Between the trimmed V and J ends, which lost 1 base and 0 bases, there was a span of 9 bases. This CDR3 is CASSLGGRMNTEAFF. Written as DNA, the CDR3 is TGTGCCAGCAGCTTAGGGGGGCGAATGAACACTGAAGCTTTCTTT.

This clone was seen a few times. The chain uses TRBV9 and TRBJ1-6, with 7 bases that match TRBD1. The CDR3 has 14 amino acids. CDR1 and CDR2 from the germline V gene are SGDLS and YYNGEE. The J segment lost 6 bases and the V segment lost 4 bases, leaving 4 bases of the junction unmatched. The CDR3 DNA reads as TGTGCCAGCAGCACGGGACAGCCTAATTCACCCCTCCACTTT. Translating it yields CASSTGQPNSPLHF. The full variable domain, in which reference TRBV9 and TRBJ1-6 provide the parts outside the CDR3, is DSGVTQTPKHLITATGQRVTLRCSPRSGDLSVYWYQQSLDQGLQFLIQYYNGEERAKGNILERFSAQQFPDLHSELNLSSLELGDSALYFCASSTGQPNSPLHFGNGTRLTVT.

This sequence joins TRBV27 and TRBJ2-5; D may be TRBD2 (5 bases). Deletions cut 5 bases from V and 3 bases from J, with 10 bases between. Looked up from germline, CDR1 is MNHEY and CDR2 is SMNVEV (reference sequence). The CDR3 has 13 residues. CDR3 sequence reads: CASSPDWEETQYF. The DNA for the CDR3 is TGTGCCAGCAGTCCGGACTGGGAAGAGACCCAGTACTTC.

The V call is TRBV7-3, the J call TRBJ2-3; TRBD2 matches 12 bases. Germline V gene data show CDR1 as SGHTA and CDR2 as FQGTGA. The CDR3 totals 21 residues. With V trimmed by 1 base and J by 0 bases, 14 bases remained unmatched. DNA of the CDR3: TGTGCCAGCAGCTTAAAGTTAGAACTAGCGGGAGGTCCCTCTAGCACAGATACGCAGTATTTT. Translating it yields CASSLKLELAGGPSSTDTQYF.

V is TRBV10-3 and J is TRBJ1-3; 10 positions agree with TRBD1. With 6 bases clipped from V and 6 bases from J, the junction kept 11 bases outside the gene matches. The V gene's germline CDR1 is ENHRY and CDR2 SYGVKD. This CDR3 is 16 amino acids long. The CDR3 DNA follows: TGTGCCATCAGGCCGGGACAGGGGTGGGAGTCAAACACCATATATTTT. Translation: CAIRPGQGWESNTIYF.

The rearrangement joins TRBV11-2 to TRBJ1-1; D may be TRBD1 (5 bases). Germline CDR1 SGHAT, CDR2 FQNNGV. The CDR3 consists of 13 residues. Trimming took off 6 bases at V and 10 bases at J, with 18 bases between the two ends. CDR3 DNA sequence: TGTGCCAGCAGTATACTCGGGGGGTCAGGAGCTTTCTTT. Translating gives CASSILGGSGAFF.